This record concerns one TCR beta chain sequence. Its antigen is unknown. Trimming shortened V by 4 bases and J by 7 bases, and 14 bases separated the two germline ends. Germline-derived CDR1 and CDR2 are SQVTM and ANQGSEA. The CDR3 covers 12 residues. The data originate from a study of cytomegalovirus exposure and HLA in healthy donors. General study points: Upon later analysis, HLA-associated TCR beta chains proved more clonally expanded than other, equally common chains. Likely technical artifact: a cluster of highly shared sequence variants.

With 60 Vbeta and 13 Jbeta primers, the PCR was carried out. Clones were read by immunoSEQ multiplex PCR, and TCRdb kept only the in-frame ones, dropping some. The profile covers 120,000 to 150,000 clones, with 70% to 85% appearing a single time and approximately 2.3% taken by the ten largest. Sequenced sample: PBMCs. The chain combines TRBV29-1 with TRBJ2-7; tentatively, D is TRBD1 (6 bases). The clonotype comes from a male donor in good health and CMV-seronegative. The CDR3 DNA sequence: TGCAGCGTTGGCGACGGGACACTAGAGCAGTACTTC. This translates into CSVGDGTLEQYF.